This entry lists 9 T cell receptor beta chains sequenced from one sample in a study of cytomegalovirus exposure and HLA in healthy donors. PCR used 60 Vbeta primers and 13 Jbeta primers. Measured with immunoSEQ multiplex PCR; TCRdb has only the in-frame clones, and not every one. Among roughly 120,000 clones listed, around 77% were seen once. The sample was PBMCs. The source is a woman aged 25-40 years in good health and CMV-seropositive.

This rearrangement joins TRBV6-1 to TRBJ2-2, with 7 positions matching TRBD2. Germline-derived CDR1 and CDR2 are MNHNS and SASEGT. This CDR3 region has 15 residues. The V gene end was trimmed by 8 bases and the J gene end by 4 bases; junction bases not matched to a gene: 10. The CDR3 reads CASQTGGGPTGELFF. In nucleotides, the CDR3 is TGTGCCAGCCAAACGGGGGGAGGCCCCACCGGGGAGCTGTTTTTT.

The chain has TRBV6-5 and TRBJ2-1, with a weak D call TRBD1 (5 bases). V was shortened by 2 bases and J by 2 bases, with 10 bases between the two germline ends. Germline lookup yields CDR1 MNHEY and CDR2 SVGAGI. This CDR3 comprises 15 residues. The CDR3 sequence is CASSYVRETYNEQFF. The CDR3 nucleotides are TGTGCCAGCAGTTACGTCAGGGAAACCTACAATGAGCAGTTCTTC.

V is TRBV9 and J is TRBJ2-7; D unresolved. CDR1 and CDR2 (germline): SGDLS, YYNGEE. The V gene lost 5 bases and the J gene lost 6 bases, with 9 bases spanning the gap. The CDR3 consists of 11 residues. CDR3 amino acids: CASSLGGEQYF. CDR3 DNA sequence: TGTGCCAGCAGTCTAGGCGGCGAGCAGTACTTC.

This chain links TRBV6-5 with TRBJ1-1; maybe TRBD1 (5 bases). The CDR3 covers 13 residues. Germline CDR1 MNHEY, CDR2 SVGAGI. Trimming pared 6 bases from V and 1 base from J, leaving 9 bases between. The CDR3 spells CASSLGQNTEAFF. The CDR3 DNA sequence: TGTGCCAGCAGCCTAGGACAGAACACTGAAGCTTTCTTT.

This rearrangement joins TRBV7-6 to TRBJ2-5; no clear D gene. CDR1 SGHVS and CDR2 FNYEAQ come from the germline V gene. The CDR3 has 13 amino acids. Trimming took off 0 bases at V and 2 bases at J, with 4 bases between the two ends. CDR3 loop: CASSLASQETQYF. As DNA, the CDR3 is TGTGCCAGCAGCTTAGCTTCTCAAGAGACCCAGTACTTC.

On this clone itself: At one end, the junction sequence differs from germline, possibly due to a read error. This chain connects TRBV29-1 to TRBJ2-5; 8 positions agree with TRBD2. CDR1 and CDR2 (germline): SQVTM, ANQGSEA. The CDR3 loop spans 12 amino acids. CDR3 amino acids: CGVERERETQYF. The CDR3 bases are TGCGGCGTTGAGCGGGAGCGGGAGACCCAGTACTTC. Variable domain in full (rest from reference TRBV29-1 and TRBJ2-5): SAVISQKPSRDICQRGTSLTIQCQVDSQVTMMFWYRQQPGQSLTLIATANQGSEATYESGFVIDKFPISRPNLTFSTLTVSNMSPEDSSIYLCGVERERETQYFGPGTRLLVL.

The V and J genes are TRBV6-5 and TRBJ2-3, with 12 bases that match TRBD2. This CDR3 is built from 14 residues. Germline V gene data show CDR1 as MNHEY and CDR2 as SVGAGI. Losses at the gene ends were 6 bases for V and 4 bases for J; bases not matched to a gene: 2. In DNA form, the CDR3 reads TGTGCCAGCAGGACTAGCGGGGGCCCAGATACGCAGTATTTT. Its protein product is CASRTSGGPDTQYF.

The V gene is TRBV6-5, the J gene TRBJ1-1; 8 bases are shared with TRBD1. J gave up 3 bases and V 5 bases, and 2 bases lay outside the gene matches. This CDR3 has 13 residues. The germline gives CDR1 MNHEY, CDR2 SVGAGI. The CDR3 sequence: CASSQGAYTEAFF. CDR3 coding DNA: TGTGCCAGCAGTCAGGGGGCGTACACTGAAGCTTTCTTT.

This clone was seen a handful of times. The CDR3 bases are TGTGCCAGCTCACCCGGGACTAACTACTACGAGCAGTACTTC. Translated: CASSPGTNYYEQYF. The rearrangement links TRBV18 to TRBJ2-7; TRBD2 matches 7 bases. After removal of 3 bases from V and 3 bases from J, the junction contained 5 bases not matched to a gene. Germline lookup yields CDR1 KGHSH and CDR2 LQKENI. The CDR3 runs 14 residues.